This T cell receptor beta chain was identified during a study of blood T cell repertoires in COVID-19. Turning to the study itself: The study drew acute and convalescent COVID-19 samples from the United States, Italy and Spain. In each case, the material was cDNA or gDNA derived from T cells, B-cell-depleted T cells, or PBMCs.

Under the authors' procedure: The authors estimated nucleated cell counts from reference gene primer amplification. Clones were sequenced by immunoSEQ multiplex PCR, and TCRdb holds only the in-frame ones, with some missing. V and J calls and clone size follow that table, whereas D and trimming were derived from the DNA. This table has some 200,000 clones, approximately 90% appearing once. Trimming left V 2 bases short and J 0 bases short, with 5 bases between. There are 14 residues in the CDR3. The germline gives CDR1 SEHNR, CDR2 FQNEAQ (reference sequence). The sequencing sample was made of peripheral blood. The chain recombines TRBV7-9 with TRBJ1-5; the D is unclear. This TCR derives from a middle-aged man with active or convalescent COVID-19. CDR3 loop: CASSLYGSNQPQHF. The CDR3 DNA follows: TGTGCCAGCAGCTTATACGGTAGCAATCAGCCCCAGCATTTT.